The 22 T cell receptor beta chains presented below share a single source sample, sequenced in a study of cytomegalovirus exposure and HLA in healthy donors. The primer mix had 60 Vbeta and 13 Jbeta primers. Clones were sequenced by immunoSEQ multiplex PCR, and TCRdb holds only the in-frame ones, with some missing. This sample carries about 200,000 clones, around nine tenths of them seen once, and the ten largest clones take around 0.3%. The sequenced sample consisted of PBMCs. These receptors were obtained from a young woman in good health and CMV-seronegative.

V usage is TRBV5-1 and J usage is TRBJ2-2; TRBD1 is a possible D gene (6 bases). Germline V CDR1 and CDR2: SGHRS, YFSETQ. There are 15 residues in the CDR3. V lost 1 base and J 1 base, leaving 8 bases between the germline ends. CDR3 sequence reads: CASSLPGENTGELFF. CDR3 in DNA: TGCGCCAGCAGCTTGCCAGGGGAGAACACCGGGGAGCTGTTTTTT. The whole variable domain, remainder taken from reference TRBV5-1 and TRBJ2-2, is KAGVTQTPRYLIKTRGQQVTLSCSPISGHRSVSWYQQTPGQGLQFLFEYFSETQRNKGNFPGRFSGRQFSNSRSEMNVSTLELGDSALYLCASSLPGENTGELFFGEGSRLTVL.

V usage is TRBV28 and J usage is TRBJ2-2; D is undetermined. Germline V gene lookup returns CDR1 MDHEN and CDR2 SYDVKM. This CDR3 is 12 amino acids long. The V end lost 6 bases, the J end lost 8 bases, and 10 bases lay between the germline ends. The CDR3 sequence is CASSSRVGELFF. The CDR3 region has the DNA TGTGCCAGCAGCTCCCGAGTGGGGGAGCTGTTTTTT.

The chain uses TRBV19 and TRBJ1-2; D remains unclear. There are 15 residues in the CDR3. Germline loops: CDR1 LNHDA, CDR2 SQIVND (reference sequence). With 5 bases removed from V and 3 bases from J, the gap between germline ends came to 16 bases. This CDR3 is CASSSLRWGDYGYTF. The CDR3 nucleotides read TGTGCCAGTAGTTCCCTTCGATGGGGAGACTATGGCTACACCTTC.

V is TRBV20-1 and J is TRBJ2-3; TRBD2 is a possible D gene (5 bases). This CDR3 spans 11 amino acids. The V gene's germline CDR1 is DFQATT and CDR2 SNEGSKA (reference sequence). In DNA, the CDR3 is TGCAGCAAAACCGGGGCAGATACGCAGTATTTT. Translation gives CSKTGADTQYF.

The V and J genes are TRBV28 and TRBJ2-5; 8 nucleotides agree with TRBD1. The closer fit of TRBJ2-7 to the DNA end suggests the J call may be wrong. The CDR3 is 13 amino acids. The V gene's germline CDR1 is MDHEN and CDR2 SYDVKM. The chain's CDR3 is CASSRQGSYEQYF. The CDR3 DNA is TGTGCCAGCAGCCGACAGGGGTCCTACGAGCAGTACTTC.

In this sample, this clone turned up once. The chain couples TRBV10-2 to TRBJ1-3; TRBD1 is a possible D gene (6 bases). Between the trimmed V and J ends, which lost 2 bases and 4 bases, there was a span of 12 bases. This CDR3 contains 15 residues. Germline V gene sequence: CDR1 WSHSY, CDR2 SAAADI. The CDR3 DNA sequence: TGCGCCAGCAGTGAGGGGGGCGCAGGGGGAAACACCATATATTTT. Protein sequence: CASSEGGAGGNTIYF.

The chain has TRBV5-1 and TRBJ2-2; the match to TRBD1 covers 10 bases. The length of the CDR3 is 16 residues. The ends lost 5 bases at V and 4 bases at J; junction bases unmatched: 8. Looked up from germline, CDR1 is SGHRS and CDR2 is YFSETQ. The chain's CDR3 is CASRYRTGGITGELFF. As DNA, the CDR3 is TGCGCCAGCAGATACCGGACAGGGGGGATCACCGGGGAGCTGTTTTTT.

This chain uses TRBV11-3 with TRBJ1-5; 8 nucleotides line up with TRBD1. Germline V lookup: CDR1 SGHNT, CDR2 YENEEA. The junction had 13 bases not matched to a gene; V was cut back by 5 bases and J by 4 bases. The CDR3 runs to 17 residues. The CDR3 nucleotides read TGTGCCAGCAGCGCACAACCTACAGGGGGTGGGAATCAGCCCCAGCATTTT. This gives the protein CASSAQPTGGGNQPQHF.

The chain carries TRBV6-1 and TRBJ2-7; 7 nucleotides match TRBD1. The V gene end was trimmed by 0 bases and the J gene end by 3 bases; junction bases not matched to a gene: 5. Germline CDR1 is MNHNS and CDR2 is SASEGT. This CDR3 has 15 residues. The CDR3 nucleotides read TGTGCCAGCAGTGAAGCTGGGACAGCCAGCTACGAGCAGTACTTC. Translation: CASSEAGTASYEQYF.

This chain connects TRBV6-5 to TRBJ2-5, with 7 positions matching TRBD1. The J call may be mistaken, given a closer DNA end match to TRBJ2-7. Per germline, CDR1 MNHEY and CDR2 SVGAGI. The CDR3 length is 13 residues. The CDR3 nucleotides read TGTGCCACCAACAGGGGCGACGGCAACGAGCAGTACTTC. Amino acid sequence: CATNRGDGNEQYF.

The V and J genes are TRBV28 and TRBJ1-3, with D unresolved. This CDR3 is 15 amino acids long. Trimming removed 1 base at V and 3 bases at J, with 10 bases between. CDR1 is MDHEN and CDR2 is SYDVKM in the germline V gene. The CDR3 DNA sequence: TGTGCCAGCAGTTTATCGACCGGAGGTGGAAACACCATATATTTT. This gives the protein CASSLSTGGGNTIYF.

The chain is built from TRBV11-2 and TRBJ2-1; 13 bases align to TRBD2. The CDR3 is 15 residues long. V shed 5 bases, J shed 8 bases, and the junction held 6 bases outside the gene matches. The germline V gene has CDR1 SGHAT and CDR2 FQNNGV. CDR3 protein: CASSLGTSGTHEQFF. The DNA of the CDR3 is TGTGCCAGCAGCCTCGGGACTAGCGGGACCCATGAGCAGTTCTTC.

The chain employs TRBV5-1 and TRBJ2-1, with 7 positions matching TRBD1. V dropped 4 bases and J dropped 9; count of bases not matched to a gene: 13. The germline CDR1 and CDR2 sequences are SGHRS and YFSETQ. The CDR3 consists of 15 residues. CDR3 nucleotides: TGCGCCAGCAGCATTCCCAGAAGACAGGGCGGTGAGCAGTTCTTC. This translates into CASSIPRRQGGEQFF.

V usage is TRBV7-9 and J usage is TRBJ2-5, with D maybe TRBD1 (6 bases). Trimming pared 2 bases from V and 5 bases from J, leaving 21 bases between. CDR3 length equals 17 residues. Germline CDR1 reads SEHNR; CDR2 reads FQNEAQ (reference sequence). DNA for the CDR3: TGTGCCAGCAGCTTACCGGGACAAACATCTCCGGTGGAGACCCAGTACTTC. It encodes CASSLPGQTSPVETQYF. The complete variable domain, with remaining parts taken from reference TRBV7-9 and TRBJ2-5, reads DTGVSQNPRHKITKRGQNVTFRCDPISEHNRLYWYRQTLGQGPEFLTYFQNEAQLEKSRLLSDRFSAERPKGSFSTLEIQRTEQGDSAMYLCASSLPGQTSPVETQYFGPGTRLLVL.

This chain uses TRBV25-1 with TRBJ2-1, with a possible D match to TRBD2 (6 bases). Germline V gene lookup returns CDR1 MGHDK and CDR2 SYGVNS. V shed 6 bases and J shed 5 bases, with 20 bases lying between them. The CDR3 length is 16 residues. The CDR3 DNA is TGTGCCAGCAGCATGACGGGAGCCCCATGGAACAATGAGCAGTTCTTC. This sequence encodes CASSMTGAPWNNEQFF.

V is TRBV19 and J is TRBJ2-7; 7 bases line up with TRBD1. V gave up 5 bases and J gave up 1 base; unmatched junction bases: 2. Per germline, CDR1 LNHDA and CDR2 SQIVND (reference sequence). CDR3 size: 13 residues. The CDR3 sequence: CASSPGQSYEQYF. CDR3 sequence (DNA): TGTGCCAGTAGTCCGGGACAGTCCTACGAGCAGTACTTC.

The V call is TRBV5-1, the J call TRBJ2-7; D might be TRBD1 (6 bases). Looked up from germline, CDR1 is SGHRS and CDR2 is YFSETQ. CDR3 length equals 14 residues. V was cut by 4 bases and J by 0 bases, with 11 bases left in between. DNA of the CDR3: TGCGCCAGCAGCGGTGGACAGCGCTCCTACGAGCAGTACTTC. This translates into CASSGGQRSYEQYF.

This clone was found once. The chain couples TRBV5-1 to TRBJ2-2, with D maybe TRBD2 (6 bases). V lost 6 bases and J 0 bases, leaving 12 bases between the germline ends. This CDR3 has 15 amino acids. Per the germline V gene, CDR1 is SGHRS and CDR2 is YFSETQ. The CDR3 DNA reads as TGCGCCAGCACCTTAGCGGATCCGAACACCGGGGAGCTGTTTTTT. It is translated as CASTLADPNTGELFF.

This clone appeared a few times. The CDR3 sequence is CASSELAGGPLAKNIQYF. The CDR3 nucleotides are TGTGCCAGCAGTGAACTAGCGGGAGGCCCCCTAGCCAAAAACATTCAGTACTTC. The V call is TRBV28, the J call TRBJ2-4; TRBD2 aligns across 12 bases. CDR1 and CDR2 (germline): MDHEN, SYDVKM. The CDR3 consists of 18 residues. V gave up 5 bases and J gave up 0 bases; unmatched junction bases: 8.

The chain recombines TRBV21-1 with TRBJ2-7; the table's D call, TRBD2, was not checked against the DNA. TRBV21-1 is deemed a pseudogene. CDR3 size: 18 residues. The CDR3 DNA sequence: TGTGCCAGCAGCACCGTAGCGGGGATCTATTGGTCTGTCTACGAGCAGTACTTC. Translated: CASSTVAGIYWSVYEQYF.

This clone was counted a few times. The J gene is TRBJ2-2, the V gene TRBV19; TRBD2 might be the D (5 bases). The germline V gene encodes CDR1 LNHDA and CDR2 SQIVND (reference sequence). Trimming cost V 4 bases and J 4 bases, with 19 bases left between them. This CDR3 has 17 residues. The CDR3 region is CASSTLLMFGSTGELFF. The CDR3 DNA sequence: TGTGCCAGTAGTACACTGCTTATGTTTGGGAGCACCGGGGAGCTGTTTTTT.

The V call is TRBV23-1, the J call TRBJ2-7; possibly TRBD1 for D (5 bases). TRBV23-1 is classed as an ORF, of uncertain function. The length of the CDR3 is 16 residues. V shed 2 bases and J shed 0 bases, with 14 bases lying between them. Here the CDR3 reads CASSQPEQAFSYEQYF. The CDR3 DNA reads as TGCGCCAGCAGTCAACCCGAACAGGCCTTCTCCTACGAGCAGTACTTC.